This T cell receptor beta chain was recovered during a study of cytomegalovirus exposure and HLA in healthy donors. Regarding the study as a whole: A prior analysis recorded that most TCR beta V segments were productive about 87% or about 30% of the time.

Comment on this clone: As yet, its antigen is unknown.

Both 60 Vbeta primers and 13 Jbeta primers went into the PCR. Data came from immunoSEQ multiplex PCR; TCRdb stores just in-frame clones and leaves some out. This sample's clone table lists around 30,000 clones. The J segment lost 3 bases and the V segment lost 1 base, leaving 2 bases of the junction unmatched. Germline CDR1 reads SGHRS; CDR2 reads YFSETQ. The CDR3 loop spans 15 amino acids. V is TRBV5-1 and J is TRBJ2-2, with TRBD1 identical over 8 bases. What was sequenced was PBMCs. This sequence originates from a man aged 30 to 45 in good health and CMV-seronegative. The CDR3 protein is CASSLTGGYTGELFF. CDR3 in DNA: TGCGCCAGCAGCTTGACAGGGGGGTACACCGGGGAGCTGTTTTTT.